A selection of T cell receptor beta chains follows, all from one sample in a study of blood T cells in healthy people across ages. One entry per CDR3 protein, called by TCRdb with MiXCR from the 5' RACE reads. The table lists fewer than 700,000 distinct CDR3 sequences, under 55% of them singletons. The specimen sequenced was blood. The receptors here all came from a man older than 75 in good health. Each CDR3 is given without its conserved first and last residue. Clone size is not always given. Where it is, it says once, few, many or a class for expanded clones.

clone_size: .; v_call: TRBV20-1; cdr3_aa: SATAGTGTGEEY
clone_size: .; v_call: TRBV6-5; cdr3_aa: ASSDGFNQPQH
clone_size: .; v_call: TRBV5-1; cdr3_aa: ASSGTVNYGYT
clone_size: .; v_call: TRBV18; cdr3_aa: ASSPADRGGGYT
clone_size: many; v_call: TRBV27; cdr3_aa: ASSLLAGVTDTQY
clone_size: .; v_call: TRBV20-1; cdr3_aa: SARDGGRGQPQH
clone_size: many; v_call: TRBV6-5; cdr3_aa: ASSPDRRGNQPQH
clone_size: few; v_call: TRBV29-1; cdr3_aa: SVDYRQETQY
clone_size: .; v_call: TRBV6-5; cdr3_aa: ASSYSASANSPLH
clone_size: .; v_call: TRBV20-1; cdr3_aa: SGTGLTVEQF
clone_size: .; v_call: TRBV4-3; cdr3_aa: ASSHAPGTGGNEQF
clone_size: few; v_call: TRBV7-3; cdr3_aa: ASSLTGPRDIQY
clone_size: .; v_call: TRBV27; cdr3_aa: ASSSLGAGSYNEQF
clone_size: once; v_call: TRBV6-6; cdr3_aa: ASRPPGELF
clone_size: .; v_call: TRBV20-1; cdr3_aa: SASPPRLAGGSTDTQY
clone_size: few; v_call: TRBV7-2; cdr3_aa: ASSPSRTSTDTQY
clone_size: .; v_call: TRBV9; cdr3_aa: ASQPGQGNYGYT
clone_size: .; v_call: TRBV27; cdr3_aa: ASSLSTRGSTYEQF
clone_size: .; v_call: TRBV20-1; cdr3_aa: SAKGAGVGDTQY
clone_size: once; v_call: TRBV4-3; cdr3_aa: ASSHVVPAGVGGTDTQY
clone_size: .; v_call: TRBV7-9; cdr3_aa: ASSLARTVETQY
clone_size: .; v_call: TRBV7-2; cdr3_aa: ASSLALGNEQF
clone_size: few; v_call: TRBV6-6; cdr3_aa: ASCRSGQPNSNQPQH
clone_size: few; v_call: TRBV27; cdr3_aa: ASSWGLGENEKLF
clone_size: .; v_call: TRBV6-2/TRBV6-3; cdr3_aa: ASSYVGHGAF
clone_size: .; v_call: TRBV4-3; cdr3_aa: ASSREGGPTYEQY
clone_size: few; v_call: TRBV20-1; cdr3_aa: SARLGANVLT
clone_size: .; v_call: TRBV6-2/TRBV6-3; cdr3_aa: ASSGTSGRPYNEQF
clone_size: .; v_call: TRBV28; cdr3_aa: ASRRSGKGVEQY
clone_size: many; v_call: TRBV6-6; cdr3_aa: ASRGLAGDAGELF
clone_size: once; v_call: TRBV7-2; cdr3_aa: ASVLGAFTPLH
clone_size: few; v_call: TRBV7-3; cdr3_aa: ASSLEGGETQY
clone_size: .; v_call: TRBV12-3/TRBV12-4; cdr3_aa: ASGRVDTQY
clone_size: .; v_call: TRBV7-9; cdr3_aa: ASSFPRTSYEQY
clone_size: .; v_call: TRBV20-1; cdr3_aa: SASDRQGYEQY
clone_size: few; v_call: TRBV29-1; cdr3_aa: SVESGRGGRY